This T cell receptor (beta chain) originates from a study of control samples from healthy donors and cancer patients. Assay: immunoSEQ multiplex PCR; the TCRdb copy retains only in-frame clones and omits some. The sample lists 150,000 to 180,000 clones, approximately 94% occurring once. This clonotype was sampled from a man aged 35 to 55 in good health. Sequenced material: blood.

CDR3 DNA sequence: TGTGCCAGCAGTTTTCCGGGACAGGGGGCGATCGGAGATCCCGGGGAGCTGTTTTTT. It translates to CASSFPGQGAIGDPGELFF. This chain uses TRBV28 with TRBJ2-2; 12 bases fit TRBD1. V shed 3 bases, J shed 6 bases, and the junction held 14 bases outside the gene matches. CDR1 and CDR2 (germline): MDHEN, SYDVKM. This CDR3 region has 19 residues.